These 27 T cell receptor beta chains came from one sample sequenced in a study of shared clonotypes between healthy human individuals. This table comes from immunoSEQ multiplex PCR, and its TCRdb copy is limited to in-frame clones, with some not included. The sample consists of some 900,000 clones, approximately 76% of them appearing once. The sequenced sample was memory CD4+ T cells sorted from blood. Subset here: CD45RA-negative fraction. Receptors originate from a man aged 18 to 30 in good health.

This chain connects TRBV28 to TRBJ1-2, with TRBD1 matching over 8 bases. CDR1 is MDHEN, CDR2 SYDVKM, per germline. V lost 5 bases, J lost 6 bases, and 17 bases stayed unmatched. The CDR3 runs 17 residues. DNA for the CDR3: TGTGCCAGCAGTCCTACGAATACAGGGGGGAGACCTCATGGCTACACCTTC. Residues: CASSPTNTGGRPHGYTF.

V is TRBV5-1 and J is TRBJ2-3; D might be TRBD1 (6 bases). The CDR3 consists of 15 residues. The germline gives CDR1 SGHRS, CDR2 YFSETQ. Trimming took 4 bases from V and 2 from J, leaving 14 bases between them. CDR3 sequence (DNA): TGCGCCAGCAGCGACTCGGGGACAATCACAGATACGCAGTATTTT. It yields the protein CASSDSGTITDTQYF.

The V call is TRBV5-7, the J call TRBJ2-2; D perhaps matches TRBD1 (6 bases). TRBV5-7 is labeled an ORF, and its function is uncertain. The germline V and J ends were trimmed by 1 base and 7 bases, with 26 bases remaining between them. The CDR3 extends over 19 amino acids. DNA for the CDR3: TGTGCCAGCAGCTTGTGTGGTGGGAGACAGGATAGGGCTTACGGGGAGCTGTTTTTT. Its translation is CASSLCGGRQDRAYGELFF.

To note about this clone: A far larger clone is only one base removed, so a read error is likely. Other nucleotide sequences from this sample produce the same CDR3. V gene TRBV6-1 combines with J gene TRBJ2-7; no clear D. The V gene lost 4 bases and the J gene lost 2 bases, with 3 bases spanning the gap. Germline V gene lookup returns CDR1 MNHNS and CDR2 SASEGT. The CDR3 loop spans 11 amino acids. In DNA form, the CDR3 reads TGTGCCAGCAGTGTTACCTACGAGCAGTACTTC. Protein: CASSVTYEQYF.

This chain joins TRBV6-6 and TRBJ2-1, with 12 bases aligning to TRBD2. Trimming took 5 bases from V and 7 from J; bases not matched to a gene: 6. Per the germline V gene, CDR1 is MNHNY and CDR2 is SVGAGI (reference sequence). The CDR3 is 15 amino acids. In DNA, the CDR3 is TGTGCCAGCAGTCTAGCGGGAGGGCGTGTGAATGAGCAGTTCTTC. Translating gives CASSLAGGRVNEQFF.

The chain employs TRBV25-1 and TRBJ1-1; TRBD1 matches at 7 bases. The junction had 10 bases not matched to a gene; V was cut back by 4 bases and J by 5 bases. Germline lookup yields CDR1 MGHDK and CDR2 SYGVNS. The CDR3 runs 15 residues. The CDR3: CASSVYRGAGTEAFF. CDR3 bases: TGTGCCAGCAGTGTATACAGGGGAGCAGGAACTGAAGCTTTCTTT.

This clone was seen more than once but under ten times. The genes are TRBV19 and TRBJ2-5; unclear D gene. The V end was cut by 7 bases, the J end by 5 bases, with 14 bases between. Germline values: CDR1 LNHDA, CDR2 SQIVND (reference sequence). The CDR3 totals 13 residues. The CDR3 bases are TGTGCCAGTATTCTGGGGTTGGAGGAGACCCAGTACTTC. Translation: CASILGLEETQYF.

The gene calls are TRBV11-1 and TRBJ2-3; D is unclear. Germline CDR1 reads SGHAT; CDR2 reads FQDESV (reference sequence). V lost 10 bases and J 1 base, leaving 15 bases between the germline ends. The CDR3 has 14 residues. CDR3 in amino acids: CATPVGARTDTQYF. The CDR3 nucleotides are TGTGCCACCCCGGTCGGAGCTCGCACAGATACGCAGTATTTT. Together with reference TRBV11-1 and TRBJ2-3, the CDR3 gives the full variable domain: EAEVAQSPRYKITEKSQAVAFWCDPISGHATLYWYRQILGQGPELLVQFQDESVVDDSQLPKDRFSAERLKGVDSTLKIQPAELGDSAMYLCATPVGARTDTQYFGPGTRLTVL.

Regarding this clone: One end of the junction varies from germline; a read error may be responsible. The chain is built from TRBV7-7 and TRBJ2-5; D ambiguous. The CDR3 sequence is 14 residues long. Germline V CDR1 and CDR2: SSHAT, FNYEAQ (reference sequence). In DNA form, the CDR3 reads TGTGCTAGCAGCCGAGTCTCCCTAGGGGAGACCCAGTACTTC. Its protein is CASSRVSLGETQYF.

The chain links TRBV30 to TRBJ1-1; maybe TRBD1 (6 bases). Germline V gene sequence: CDR1 GTSNPN, CDR2 SVGIG (reference sequence). The CDR3 extends over 11 amino acids. Trimming cost V 6 bases and J 7 bases, with 12 bases left between them. The CDR3 protein is CACSRQVEAFF. CDR3 bases: TGTGCCTGTTCAAGACAGGTTGAAGCTTTCTTT. Drawing the rest from reference TRBV30 and TRBJ1-1, the complete variable domain is SQTIHQWPATLVQPVGSPLSLECTVEGTSNPNLYWYRQAAGRGLQLLFYSVGIGQISSEVPQNLSASRPQDRQFILSSKKLLLSDSGFYLCACSRQVEAFFGQGTRLTVV.

There are a few counts of this clone. The chain joins TRBV30 to TRBJ1-5; D gene uncertain. CDR1 is GTSNPN, CDR2 SVGIG, per germline (reference sequence). The CDR3 runs to 12 residues. V was trimmed by 1 base and J by 9 bases, leaving 10 bases between them. This CDR3 reads CAWSALSTPQHF. CDR3 DNA sequence: TGTGCCTGGAGTGCCCTGAGTACGCCCCAGCATTTT. Based on the CDR3 plus reference TRBV30 and TRBJ1-5, the full variable domain is SQTIHQWPATLVQPVGSPLSLECTVEGTSNPNLYWYRQAAGRGLQLLFYSVGIGQISSEVPQNLSASRPQDRQFILSSKKLLLSDSGFYLCAWSALSTPQHFGDGTRLSIL.

The J gene is TRBJ2-7, the V gene TRBV9; no definite D call. Germline V gene lookup returns CDR1 SGDLS and CDR2 YYNGEE. V shed 0 bases and J shed 0 bases, with 7 bases lying between them. There are 14 residues in the CDR3. The CDR3 region is CASSVVGNSYEQYF. As DNA, the CDR3 is TGTGCCAGCAGCGTAGTAGGCAACTCCTACGAGCAGTACTTC.

This chain uses TRBV7-2 with TRBJ2-3; TRBD2 matches 11 bases. The CDR3 has 14 amino acids. V shed 4 bases, J shed 5 bases, and the junction held 2 bases outside the gene matches. Germline loops: CDR1 SGHTA, CDR2 FQGNSA. The CDR3 DNA is TGTGCCAGCAGCTCCGGACTAGCGGGAGATACGCAGTATTTT. This encodes CASSSGLAGDTQYF. Based on the CDR3 plus reference TRBV7-2 and TRBJ2-3, the full variable domain is GAGVSQSPSNKVTEKGKDVELRCDPISGHTALYWYRQSLGQGLEFLIYFQGNSAPDKSGLPSDRFSAERTGGSVSTLTIQRTQQEDSAVYLCASSSGLAGDTQYFGPGTRLTVL.

This chain joins TRBV7-8 and TRBJ1-4; a weak D match, TRBD1 (5 bases). Germline V CDR1 and CDR2: SGHVS, FQNEAQ. The CDR3 totals 15 residues. V lost 4 bases and J 2 bases, leaving 11 bases between the germline ends. CDR3 region: CASSSRVGTNEKLFF. In DNA form, the CDR3 reads TGTGCCAGCAGCTCCAGGGTGGGGACTAATGAAAAACTGTTTTTT. Using reference TRBV7-8 and TRBJ1-4 for the parts outside the CDR3, the full variable domain is GAGVSQSPRYKVAKRGQDVALRCDPISGHVSLFWYQQALGQGPEFLTYFQNEAQLDKSGLPSDRFFAERPEGSVSTLKIQRTQQEDSAVYLCASSSRVGTNEKLFFGSGTQLSVL.

This clone appeared a few times. CDR3 bases: TGCGCCAGCAGCAAACAGGGGGGCTCCTACGAGCAGTACTTC. Translation: CASSKQGGSYEQYF. V is TRBV4-1 and J is TRBJ2-7; 8 bases are shared with TRBD1. The J segment lost 0 bases and the V segment lost 5 bases, leaving 3 bases of the junction unmatched. CDR1 MGHRA and CDR2 YSYEKL come from the germline V gene. The CDR3 has 14 amino acids.

The chain carries TRBV6-5 and TRBJ2-2, with D maybe TRBD2 (6 bases). The CDR3 has 13 residues. CDR1 is MNHEY and CDR2 is SVGAGI in the germline V gene. Trimming stripped 6 bases from V and 5 bases from J, with 10 bases between. CDR3 DNA: TGTGCCAGCAGGGGACTGTCAACCGGGGAGCTGTTTTTT. Protein product: CASRGLSTGELFF.

The rearrangement uses TRBV5-1 and TRBJ2-7, with TRBD1 matching 7 bases. Germline CDR1 is SGHRS and CDR2 is YFSETQ. V trimming: 1 base; J trimming: 4 bases; junction bases outside the gene matches: 5. CDR3 length equals 14 residues. The CDR3 reads CASSLTGEKYEQYF. The CDR3 nucleotides read TGCGCCAGCAGCTTGACAGGGGAGAAATACGAGCAGTACTTC.

This CDR3 is CASSAGGAKNIQYF. DNA of the CDR3: TGTGCCAGCAGCGCAGGGGGCGCAAAAAACATTCAGTACTTC. This sequence joins TRBV5-4 and TRBJ2-4; 8 bases are a match to TRBD1. The CDR3 runs 14 residues. The germline CDR1 and CDR2 sequences are SGHNT and YYREEE (reference sequence). Germline trimming cut 4 bases from V and 4 bases from J; bases unmatched to any gene: 4. The entire variable domain, with the rest obtained from reference TRBV5-4 and TRBJ2-4, is as follows: ETGVTQSPTHLIKTRGQQVTLRCSSQSGHNTVSWYQQALGQGPQFIFQYYREEENGRGNFPPRFSGLQFPNYSSELNVNALELDDSALYLCASSAGGAKNIQYFGAGTRLSVL.

V and J are TRBV2 and TRBJ2-6; D uncertain. The germline V gene encodes CDR1 SNHLY and CDR2 FYNNEI. This CDR3 is 14 amino acids long. The germline V and J ends were trimmed by 9 bases and 2 bases, with 11 bases remaining between them. CDR3 nucleotides: TGTGCCAGTACCTACTCACCTGGGGCCAACGTCCTGACTTTC. This sequence encodes CASTYSPGANVLTF. The variable domain in full, completed from reference TRBV2 and TRBJ2-6, reads EPEVTQTPSHQVTQMGQEVILRCVPISNHLYFYWYRQILGQKVEFLVSFYNNEISEKSEIFDDQFSVERPDGSNFTLKIRSTKLEDSAMYFCASTYSPGANVLTFGAGSRLTVL.

The V and J genes are TRBV6-5 and TRBJ2-3; D not certain. Germline CDR1 MNHEY, CDR2 SVGAGI. V was trimmed by 2 bases and J by 4 bases, leaving 10 bases between them. The CDR3 spans 14 residues. CDR3 bases: TGTGCCAGCAGTTACAGACTGGAGCCAGATACGCAGTATTTT. Its translation is CASSYRLEPDTQYF.

The rearrangement links TRBV5-4 to TRBJ2-1; 11 bases map to TRBD2. Germline V gene sequence: CDR1 SGHNT, CDR2 YYREEE (reference sequence). The trim removed 1 base at V and 6 bases at J, leaving 3 bases unmatched. This CDR3 spans 15 amino acids. CDR3 loop: CASSLQLAGANEQFF. CDR3 bases: TGTGCCAGCAGCTTGCAACTAGCGGGGGCCAATGAGCAGTTCTTC. The complete variable domain, with remaining parts taken from reference TRBV5-4 and TRBJ2-1, reads ETGVTQSPTHLIKTRGQQVTLRCSSQSGHNTVSWYQQALGQGPQFIFQYYREEENGRGNFPPRFSGLQFPNYSSELNVNALELDDSALYLCASSLQLAGANEQFFGPGTRLTVL.

The rearrangement links TRBV7-2 to TRBJ1-4; 9 bases line up with TRBD1. Germline values: CDR1 SGHTA, CDR2 FQGNSA. CDR3 size: 16 residues. V gave up 3 bases and J gave up 8 bases; unmatched junction bases: 10. DNA of the CDR3: TGTGCCAGCAGCTTTACTCGGGACAGGGCAGGGGAAAAACTGTTTTTT. Its translation is CASSFTRDRAGEKLFF.

V gene TRBV7-2 combines with J gene TRBJ2-3; D possibly corresponds to TRBD2 (5 bases). The germline gives CDR1 SGHTA, CDR2 FQGNSA. V gave up 0 bases and J gave up 4 bases, with 8 bases separating them. The CDR3 length is 14 residues. The CDR3: CASSLANGADTQYF. CDR3 coding DNA: TGTGCCAGCAGCTTAGCGAACGGGGCAGATACGCAGTATTTT.

This chain connects TRBV7-3 to TRBJ2-2; D remains ambiguous. Trimming removed 5 bases at V and 4 bases at J, with 14 bases between. CDR3 length equals 15 residues. In germline, CDR1 is SGHTA, CDR2 FQGTGA. CDR3: CASSRRGGSTGELFF. The DNA of the CDR3 is TGTGCCAGCAGCCGACGTGGCGGATCCACCGGGGAGCTGTTTTTT.

The V call is TRBV7-2, the J call TRBJ2-3, with 7 bases lining up with TRBD2. The CDR3 has 15 amino acids. Germline V gene data show CDR1 as SGHTA and CDR2 as FQGNSA. The junction had 4 bases not matched to a gene; V was cut back by 4 bases and J by 0 bases. The CDR3 nucleotides read TGTGCCAGCAGCTCCCCTAGCGGAAGCACAGATACGCAGTATTTT. Protein sequence: CASSSPSGSTDTQYF. The full variable domain, its missing parts supplied by reference TRBV7-2 and TRBJ2-3, is GAGVSQSPSNKVTEKGKDVELRCDPISGHTALYWYRQSLGQGLEFLIYFQGNSAPDKSGLPSDRFSAERTGGSVSTLTIQRTQQEDSAVYLCASSSPSGSTDTQYFGPGTRLTVL.

Comments on this clone: In the same sample, other DNA sequences code for this CDR3. In nucleotides, the CDR3 is TGCGCCAGCAGCCAAGATAGAGGGGAGACCCAGTACTTC. This translates into CASSQDRGETQYF. The genes are TRBV4-3 and TRBJ2-5; perhaps TRBD2 as D (5 bases). In germline, CDR1 is LGHNA, CDR2 YSLEER. The CDR3 loop spans 13 amino acids. Trimming stripped 0 bases from V and 5 bases from J, with 7 bases between.

This clone was detected only once. The rearrangement uses TRBV30 and TRBJ2-5; 7 bases align to TRBD2. This CDR3 region has 13 residues. V trimming: 1 base; J trimming: 7 bases; junction bases outside the gene matches: 6. Germline V gene data show CDR1 as GTSNPN and CDR2 as SVGIG (reference sequence). The CDR3 nucleotides read TGTGCCTGGAGTGCAGCGGGGCGGGGGACCCAGTACTTC. Protein sequence: CAWSAAGRGTQYF.